This T cell receptor beta chain is drawn from a study of cytomegalovirus exposure and HLA in healthy donors (dated by TCRdb to 2017 to 2019). Concerning the study at large: An earlier analysis of approximately 640 of the donors reported about 250 Gb of sequence data and some 100 million unique TCR beta sequences from 150 million to 200 million T cells. To predict cytomegalovirus infection status, the study combined high-throughput TCR immunosequencing, statistical association of individual TCRs with disease status, and machine learning. Rather than using new phenotypic data, the later analysis identified candidate immune exposures from TCR beta sequences and from how often those sequences occurred across donors. An earlier analysis of several hundred of the donors applied high-throughput TCR beta sequencing to assess whether each TCR beta V gene segment acted as functional or pseudogenic. Because of strong linkage in the cohort, five DR-DQ haplotypes were treated as single units for association and clustering. A later genetic analysis took genome-wide SNP genotypes for 398 of the 666 donors and used that subset as a discovery cohort. In addition to the first cohort of 666 subjects, a separate validation cohort of about 120 different subjects was used. The study used immunosequencing to profile the T cell repertoires of approximately 640 subjects and linked those repertoires to cytomegalovirus serostatus. Typing coverage varied by locus: roughly 620-630 donors for A, B, C, DRB1 and DQB1; 522 for DQA1; around 610 for DPA1; 450 to 480 for DPB1. Around 300 gigabases of sequencing data and 80 million or so unique TCR sequences were included in an early release covering 550 to 800 HLA-typed donors. HLA typing included class I and class II loci at four-digit resolution. In a later analysis, previously published TCR beta repertoires from some 640 donors were re-analyzed and high-resolution HLA genotyping was added so that TCR occurrence patterns could be studied. Every repertoire in the discovery cohort had been generated on one and the same sequencing platform. The study aimed to test whether cataloging public T cell receptors could reveal signatures of past pathogen exposure. Of the roughly 400 genotyped donors, 65% to 90% were placed in the genetic ancestry cluster associated with self-reported Caucasian donors. Among over 350 genotyped donors of the cohort, an average of 235,054 unique TCR beta nucleotide sequences were sequenced per donor, roughly 18% of them non-productive. Alongside the repertoire data, information on donor age, sex, ethnicity and CMV serostatus was compiled.

To note about this clone: The target of this receptor is not known. Base qualities are not provided; no much larger clone lies one nucleotide away. Other DNA sequences within the sample encode an identical CDR3.

The cohort was made up of around 720 healthy bone marrow donors. All cohort members were sampled while nominally healthy, although unrecorded immune exposures were likely present. The donor was CMV seronegative and belonged to the group of 380 or so seronegative cohort members. Each donor provided a peripheral blood sample, and peripheral blood mononuclear cells were used for TCR beta sequencing. Genomic DNA extraction from the blood cell samples was performed with the Qiagen DNeasy Blood Extraction Kit. Library construction relied on the immunoSEQ multiplex PCR assay. For the multiplex PCR, a mixture combining 60 forward primers for TCR Vbeta segments and 13 reverse primers for TCR Jbeta segments was used. The CDR3 region of rearranged TCR beta genes was amplified from genomic DNA with a multiplex PCR assay. The amplified TCR beta libraries were sequenced on the Illumina HiSeq System as 87-base-pair reads. Concerning the study's data processing: In a later analysis, 80 million or so unique TCR beta chains were counted across the roughly 610 repertoires, and some 10 million of these chains were shared by at least two donors. To remove PCR and sequencing errors, raw reads were error-corrected and collapsed into unique sequences using a nearest-neighbor algorithm that merged closely related sequences. Alignment of CDR3 sequences to IMGT reference sequences was used to assign V, D and J gene segments. For a sequence to be retained, a match of at least six nucleotides was required to both a V gene segment and a J gene segment. Rearrangements were called productive when the CDR3 lacked stop codons and stayed in frame with V and J; all others were non-productive. Following IMGT convention, CDR3 was defined as the stretch from the second conserved V-encoded cysteine up to the conserved J-encoded phenylalanine. The earlier analysis of approximately 590 of the donors excluded any sequence lacking an unambiguous match to a single V gene segment. An earlier analysis of several hundred of the donors called V segments functional above 56.7% productive rearrangements and segregating when the between-donor standard deviation exceeded 5%. A statistical classification framework was developed to diagnose cytomegalovirus status using the catalog of TCR beta chain sequences. A later analysis assigned V and J genes by comparing TCR nucleotide sequences with IMGT/GENE-DB human TR gene sequences. The TCRdist pipeline was used in a later analysis to assign CDR3 sequences and most-parsimonious VDJ recombination scenarios. In a later analysis, each TCR beta chain was defined by its CDR3 amino acid sequence together with its V-gene family, and reads without a unique V-gene family were excluded. A later analysis removed several hundred highly shared, low-generation-probability nucleotide sequences to deal with suspected cross-contamination and a sequencing artifact. A later analysis calculated a clonal expansion index for each public chain from normalized within-repertoire ranks of inferred template counts. Generation probabilities in a later analysis came from a VDJ recombination model fitted to out-of-frame rearrangements, and those results were checked against IGoR. Hypergeometric tests were used in a later analysis to score TCR-TCR, TCR-HLA and TCR-CMV co-occurrence, with a repertoire-size bias correction applied to the TCR pairs. In a later analysis, false discovery rates were estimated by permuting HLA or CMV assignments 20 times. A later analysis grouped co-occurring TCRs with DBSCAN, adding TCRdist sequence similarity when clustering within HLA-allele-positive subsets. Co-occurrence clustering excluded repertoires with fewer than 30,000 or more than 120,000 public chains, plus five with anomalous nucleotide sharing. TCRdb re-hosts the immuneACCESS table, in-frame sequences only. Its copies lack some clones; in the studies checked, an unresolved V gene accounts for under half of them, and the cause for the rest is not known. V and J calls and clone size come straight from that table; D and trimming were deduced from the DNA. Here the sample has 95,000 to 150,000 clones; over 60% occur a single time. The top ten constitute 3.4% of the sample.

V trim: 1 base; J trim: 1 base; unmatched bases: 1. Sequences SEHNR (CDR1) and FQNEAQ (CDR2) are obtained from the germline V gene (reference sequence). The CDR3, cysteine through phenylalanine, is 14 amino acids long. Only the CDR3 region is kept as DNA, spanning 42 bases read in frame from base 1. Study-wide findings and limitations: Several of the top co-occurrence clusters appeared to be linked to parvovirus B19, influenza, CMV and Epstein-Barr virus, according to a later analysis. A further reported finding was that TCR beta sequences accurately predicted the HLA-A and HLA-B alleles for most subjects in the first cohort. In a later genetic analysis, fewer N-insertions in productive TCRs were reported among donors in an Asian-associated ancestry cluster than the roughly 710-donor mean. Across donors, most TCR sequences were observed very rarely, whereas some public TCRs were present in many individuals. V-gene and J-gene trimming of TCR beta chains was associated with a missense DCLRE1C variant in a later genetic analysis, and the association was replicated in an independent cohort. Because counts were too low, seventeen rarely observed V segments, including chromosome 9 orphons, were excluded from the earlier analysis of under 650 of the donors. Roughly uniform sequencing depth across donors was assumed in presence/absence analyses, although this assumption may not hold. In vitro tests confirmed that a few of the cytomegalovirus-associated TCR beta chains recognize cytomegalovirus antigens. An earlier analysis of 587 of the donors showed that most TCR beta V segments appeared in productive rearrangements either about 87% or about 30% of the time, which broadly matched IMGT annotations. The 87-base-pair reads could not distinguish some IMGT-functional V segments, including TRBV6-2 and TRBV6-3, so those segments were excluded. The study listed approximately 150 TCR beta chains as associated with cytomegalovirus. When HLA alleles, especially DR and DQ, strongly co-occurred, TCR associations were difficult to assign to individual alleles. For the cohort, immune exposure information was limited to CMV serostatus. Correlated functional status among segregating V segments might reflect linkage disequilibrium, but an unknown experimental factor could not be ruled out. According to the authors, the approach could potentially be generalized to other disease states and immunological phenotypes. A later analysis found that TCR association rates varied across HLA loci, with DRB1 alleles showing the most associated TCRs and HLA-C alleles the fewest. Because HLA typing was missing for some donors at each locus, association tests included only the typed subset. In both the original and validation cohorts, the classifier was reported to diagnose cytomegalovirus status with high specificity and sensitivity. The cohort was sequenced for TCR beta chains only, and without alpha or paired-chain data the features that could be detected were limited. A cluster of highly shared sequence variants was judged likely to represent a technical artifact of the sequencing pipeline. In a later analysis, 16,951 TCR beta sequences were associated with specific HLA alleles at a false discovery rate of 0.05. A later analysis found that most CMV-associated TCR beta chains appeared HLA-restricted, with HLA associations seemingly driven largely by CMV exposure. In a later analysis, HLA-associated TCR beta chains were found to be more clonally expanded and to have lower generation probabilities than equally common non-associated chains.

Rearrangement joined TRBV7-9 to TRBJ2-7, with TRBD1 identical over 7 junction bases. This receptor was obtained from a man aged 25-40 years in good health and CMV-seronegative. The sequenced sample was PBMCs. CDR3 reads: CASSLEGQSYEQYF. The sequenced DNA is TGTGCCAGCAGCTTAGAGGGACAGTCCTACGAGCAGTACTTC.